Given below is one T cell receptor beta chain in context. Each of the donors was a healthy adult who was HIV-negative and had not had a recent acute infection or vaccination. Naive CD45RA+ and memory CD45RA-negative subsets were split from CD4+ cells. This record comes from a study of shared clonotypes between healthy human individuals. Data came from immunoSEQ multiplex PCR; TCRdb stores just in-frame clones and leaves some out. The sample consists of more than 2 million clones, around 95% of them appearing once. CDR3 length: 13 residues. Looked up from germline, CDR1 is KGHSH and CDR2 is LQKENI. Trimming stripped 4 bases from V and 4 bases from J, with 11 bases between.

The TCR comes from a young man in good health. The sequencing sample was made of naive CD4+ T cells sorted from blood. This sample's subset: CD45RA+ positively selected. J is TRBJ2-7 and V is TRBV18; TRBD2 is a possible D gene (5 bases). The CDR3 bases are TGTGCCAGCTCACTAAAGAGGGTATACGAGCAGTACTTC. Translation: CASSLKRVYEQYF.